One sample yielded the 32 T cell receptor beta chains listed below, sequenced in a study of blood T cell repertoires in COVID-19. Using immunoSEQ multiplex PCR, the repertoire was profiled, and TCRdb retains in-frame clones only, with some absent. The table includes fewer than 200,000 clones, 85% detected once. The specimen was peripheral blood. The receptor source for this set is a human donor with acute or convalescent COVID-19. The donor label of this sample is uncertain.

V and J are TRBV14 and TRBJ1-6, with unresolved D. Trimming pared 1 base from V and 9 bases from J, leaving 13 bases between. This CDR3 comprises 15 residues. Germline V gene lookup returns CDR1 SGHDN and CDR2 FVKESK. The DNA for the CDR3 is TGTGCCAGCAGCCAAGCGCGGGCAAAGAGTTCACCCCTCCACTTT. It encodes CASSQARAKSSPLHF.

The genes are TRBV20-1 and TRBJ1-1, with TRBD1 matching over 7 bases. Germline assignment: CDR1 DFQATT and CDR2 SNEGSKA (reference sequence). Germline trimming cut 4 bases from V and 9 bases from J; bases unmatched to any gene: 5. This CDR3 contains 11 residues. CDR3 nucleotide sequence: TGCAGTGCTATCAGACAGGGTCAAGCTTTCTTT. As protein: CSAIRQGQAFF.

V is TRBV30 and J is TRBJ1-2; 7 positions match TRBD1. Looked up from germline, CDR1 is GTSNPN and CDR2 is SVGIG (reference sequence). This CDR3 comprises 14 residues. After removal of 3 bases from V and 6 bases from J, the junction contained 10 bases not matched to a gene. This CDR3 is CAWSSHRGLDGYTF. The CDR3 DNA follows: TGTGCCTGGAGCTCCCACAGGGGTTTGGATGGCTACACCTTC. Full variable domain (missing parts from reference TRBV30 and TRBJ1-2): SQTIHQWPATLVQPVGSPLSLECTVEGTSNPNLYWYRQAAGRGLQLLFYSVGIGQISSEVPQNLSASRPQDRQFILSSKKLLLSDSGFYLCAWSSHRGLDGYTFGSGTRLTVV.

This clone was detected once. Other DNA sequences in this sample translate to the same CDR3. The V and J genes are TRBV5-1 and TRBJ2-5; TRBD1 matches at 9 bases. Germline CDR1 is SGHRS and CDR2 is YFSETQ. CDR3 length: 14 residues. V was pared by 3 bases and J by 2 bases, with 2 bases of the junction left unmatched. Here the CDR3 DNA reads TGCGCCAGCAGCTGGGGACAGGGACAAGAGACCCAGTACTTC. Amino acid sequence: CASSWGQGQETQYF. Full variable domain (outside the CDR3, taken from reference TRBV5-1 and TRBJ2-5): KAGVTQTPRYLIKTRGQQVTLSCSPISGHRSVSWYQQTPGQGLQFLFEYFSETQRNKGNFPGRFSGRQFSNSRSEMNVSTLELGDSALYLCASSWGQGQETQYFGPGTRLLVL.

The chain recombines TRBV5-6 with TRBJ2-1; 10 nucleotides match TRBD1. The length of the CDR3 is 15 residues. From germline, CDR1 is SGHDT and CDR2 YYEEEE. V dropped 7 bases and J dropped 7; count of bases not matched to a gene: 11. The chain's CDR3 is CASLDDRGRSNEQFF. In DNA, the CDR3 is TGTGCCAGCCTGGATGACAGGGGGCGCTCGAATGAGCAGTTCTTC.

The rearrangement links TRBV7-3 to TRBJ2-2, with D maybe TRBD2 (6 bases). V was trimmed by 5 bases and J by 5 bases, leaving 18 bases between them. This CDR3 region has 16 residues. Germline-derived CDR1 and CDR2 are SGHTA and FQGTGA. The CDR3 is CASSPSPWGGTGELFF. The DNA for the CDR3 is TGTGCCAGCAGCCCCTCGCCCTGGGGAGGTACCGGGGAGCTGTTTTTT. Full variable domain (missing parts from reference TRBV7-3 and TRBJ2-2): GAGVSQTPSNKVTEKGKYVELRCDPISGHTALYWYRQSLGQGPEFLIYFQGTGAADDSGLPNDRFFAVRPEGSVSTLKIQRTERGDSAVYLCASSPSPWGGTGELFFGEGSRLTVL.

CDR3 sequence: CASSQEGGTNTEAFF. In DNA, the CDR3 is TGCGCCAGCAGCCAAGAAGGAGGGACGAACACTGAAGCTTTCTTT. This chain connects TRBV4-1 to TRBJ1-1, with a weak D call TRBD1 (5 bases). V lost 0 bases and J 1 base, leaving 9 bases between the germline ends. The CDR3 spans 15 residues. Germline lookup yields CDR1 MGHRA and CDR2 YSYEKL.

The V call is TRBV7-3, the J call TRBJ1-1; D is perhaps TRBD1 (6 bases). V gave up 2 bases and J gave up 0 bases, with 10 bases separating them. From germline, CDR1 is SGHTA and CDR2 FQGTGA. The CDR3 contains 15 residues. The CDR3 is CASSLGQGLNTEAFF. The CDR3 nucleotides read TGTGCCAGCAGCTTAGGGCAGGGGCTGAACACTGAAGCTTTCTTT.

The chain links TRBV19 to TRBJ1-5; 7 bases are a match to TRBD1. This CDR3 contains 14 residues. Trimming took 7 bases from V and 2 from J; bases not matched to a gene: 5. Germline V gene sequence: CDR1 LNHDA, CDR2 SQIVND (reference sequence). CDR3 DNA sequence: TGTGCCAGTAATAGACAGGGTGGCAATCAGCCCCAGCATTTT. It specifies CASNRQGGNQPQHF.

The CDR3 loop is CASRISGHIYEQYF. CDR3 sequence (DNA): TGTGCCAGCAGGATCTCGGGACATATCTACGAGCAGTACTTC. V and J are TRBV6-4 and TRBJ2-7; D might be TRBD1 (6 bases). The CDR3 has 14 amino acids. Germline CDR1 MRHNA, CDR2 SNTAGT. Trimming removed 6 bases at V and 3 bases at J, with 15 bases between.

The CDR3, as DNA: TGTGCCAGCAAAGGAGGGAGTGGATCACCCCTCCACTTT. As protein: CASKGGSGSPLHF. The rearrangement links TRBV6-6 to TRBJ1-6; D call uncertain. Trimming left V 7 bases short and J 10 bases short, with 14 bases between. The CDR3 extends over 13 amino acids. Germline-derived CDR1 and CDR2 are MNHNY and SVGAGI (reference sequence).

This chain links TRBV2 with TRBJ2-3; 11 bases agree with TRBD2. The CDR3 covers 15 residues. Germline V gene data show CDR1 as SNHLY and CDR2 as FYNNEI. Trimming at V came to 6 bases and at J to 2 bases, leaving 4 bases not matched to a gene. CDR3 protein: CASRLLAGATDTQYF. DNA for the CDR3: TGTGCCAGCAGACTACTAGCGGGGGCCACAGATACGCAGTATTTT.

The chain's CDR3 is CASSGGQLNTEAFF. The CDR3 nucleotides are TGTGCCAGCTCCGGGGGACAGTTGAACACTGAAGCTTTCTTT. This rearrangement joins TRBV18 to TRBJ1-1; 7 bases line up with TRBD1. V was pared by 6 bases and J by 0 bases, with 4 bases of the junction left unmatched. The germline CDR1 and CDR2 sequences are KGHSH and LQKENI. There are 14 residues in the CDR3. Full variable domain (remainder filled in from reference TRBV18 and TRBJ1-1): NAGVMQNPRHLVRRRGQEARLRCSPMKGHSHVYWYRQLPEEGLKFMVYLQKENIIDESGMPKERFSAEFPKEGPSILRIQQVVRGDSAAYFCASSGGQLNTEAFFGQGTRLTVV.

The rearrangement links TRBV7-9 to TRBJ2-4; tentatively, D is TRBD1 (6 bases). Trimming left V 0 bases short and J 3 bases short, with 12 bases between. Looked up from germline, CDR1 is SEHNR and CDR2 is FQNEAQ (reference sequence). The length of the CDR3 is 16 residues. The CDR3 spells CASSLAEQGFKNIQYF. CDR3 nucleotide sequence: TGTGCCAGCAGCTTAGCCGAACAGGGTTTCAAAAACATTCAGTACTTC.

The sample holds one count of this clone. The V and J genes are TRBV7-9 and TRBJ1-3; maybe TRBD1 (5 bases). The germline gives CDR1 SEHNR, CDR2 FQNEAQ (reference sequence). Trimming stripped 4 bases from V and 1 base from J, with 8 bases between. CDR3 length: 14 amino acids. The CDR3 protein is CASSSGTSGNTIYF. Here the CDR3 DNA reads TGTGCCAGCAGCTCCGGGACTTCTGGAAACACCATATATTTT.

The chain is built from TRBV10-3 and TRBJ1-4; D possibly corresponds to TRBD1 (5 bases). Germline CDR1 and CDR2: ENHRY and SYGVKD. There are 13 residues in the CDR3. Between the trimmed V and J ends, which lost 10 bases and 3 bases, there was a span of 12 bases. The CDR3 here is CASKGSSNEKLFF. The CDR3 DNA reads TGTGCCAGCAAGGGGTCTTCTAATGAAAAACTGTTTTTT.

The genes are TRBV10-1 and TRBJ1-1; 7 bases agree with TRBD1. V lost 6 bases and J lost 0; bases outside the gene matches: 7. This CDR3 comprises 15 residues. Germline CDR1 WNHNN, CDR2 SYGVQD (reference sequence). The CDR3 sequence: CASRRDRGMNTEAFF. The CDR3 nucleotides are TGCGCCAGCAGAAGGGACAGAGGCATGAACACTGAAGCTTTCTTT.

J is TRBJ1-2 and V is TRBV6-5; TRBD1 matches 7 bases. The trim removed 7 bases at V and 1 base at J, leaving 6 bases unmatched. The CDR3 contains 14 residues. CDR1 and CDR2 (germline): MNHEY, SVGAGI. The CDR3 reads CASNSGTDNYGYTF. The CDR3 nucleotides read TGTGCCAGCAACTCCGGGACAGATAACTATGGCTACACCTTC.

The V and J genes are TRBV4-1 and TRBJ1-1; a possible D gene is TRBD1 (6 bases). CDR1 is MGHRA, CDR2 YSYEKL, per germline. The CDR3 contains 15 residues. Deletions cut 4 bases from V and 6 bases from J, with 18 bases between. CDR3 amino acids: CASSPDPGGAAEAFF. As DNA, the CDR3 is TGCGCCAGCAGCCCCGATCCCGGGGGGGCAGCTGAAGCTTTCTTT.

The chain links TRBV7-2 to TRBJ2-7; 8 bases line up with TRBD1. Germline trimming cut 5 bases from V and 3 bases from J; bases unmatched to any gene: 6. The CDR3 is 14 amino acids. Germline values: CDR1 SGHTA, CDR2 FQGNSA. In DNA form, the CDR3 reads TGTGCCAGCAGCATGTGGACAGGGCGCTACGAGCAGTACTTC. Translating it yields CASSMWTGRYEQYF.

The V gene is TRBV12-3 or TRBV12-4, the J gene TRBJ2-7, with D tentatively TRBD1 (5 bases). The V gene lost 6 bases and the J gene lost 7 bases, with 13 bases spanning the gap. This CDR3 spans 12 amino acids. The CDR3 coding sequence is TGTGCCAGCAGCCCAGGGTGGCGGGAGCAGTACTTC. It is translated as CASSPGWREQYF.

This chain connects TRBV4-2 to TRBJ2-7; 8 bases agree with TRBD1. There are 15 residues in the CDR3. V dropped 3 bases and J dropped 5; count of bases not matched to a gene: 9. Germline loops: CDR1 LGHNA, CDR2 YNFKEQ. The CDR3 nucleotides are TGTGCCAGCAGCCAGTACAGGCAGGGGGCAAACGAGCAGTACTTC. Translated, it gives CASSQYRQGANEQYF.

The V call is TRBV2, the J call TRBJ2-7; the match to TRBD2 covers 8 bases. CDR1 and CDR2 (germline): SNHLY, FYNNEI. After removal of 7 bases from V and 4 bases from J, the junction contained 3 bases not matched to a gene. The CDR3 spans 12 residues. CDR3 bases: TGTGCCAGCACGCCTAGCGGGTACGAGCAGTACTTC. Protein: CASTPSGYEQYF.

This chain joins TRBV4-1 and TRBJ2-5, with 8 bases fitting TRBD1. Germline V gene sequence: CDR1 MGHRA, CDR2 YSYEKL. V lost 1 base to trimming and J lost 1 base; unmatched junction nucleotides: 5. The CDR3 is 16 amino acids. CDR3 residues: CASSQGTGKIQETQYF. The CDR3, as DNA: TGCGCCAGCAGCCAAGGGACAGGGAAAATCCAAGAGACCCAGTACTTC.

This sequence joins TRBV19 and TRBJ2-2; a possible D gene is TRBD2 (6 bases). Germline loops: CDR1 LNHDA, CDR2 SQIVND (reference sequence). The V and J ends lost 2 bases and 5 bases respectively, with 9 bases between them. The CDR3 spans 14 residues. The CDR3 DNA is TGTGCCAGTAGTATACAGGGACTGACCGGGGAGCTGTTTTTT. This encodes CASSIQGLTGELFF.

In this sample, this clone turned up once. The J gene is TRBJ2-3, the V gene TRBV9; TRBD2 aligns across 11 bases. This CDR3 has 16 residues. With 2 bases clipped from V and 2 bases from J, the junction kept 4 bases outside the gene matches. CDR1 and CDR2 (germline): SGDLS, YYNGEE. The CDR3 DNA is TGTGCCAGCAGCGTCAGACTAGCGGGGAACACAGATACGCAGTATTTT. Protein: CASSVRLAGNTDTQYF.

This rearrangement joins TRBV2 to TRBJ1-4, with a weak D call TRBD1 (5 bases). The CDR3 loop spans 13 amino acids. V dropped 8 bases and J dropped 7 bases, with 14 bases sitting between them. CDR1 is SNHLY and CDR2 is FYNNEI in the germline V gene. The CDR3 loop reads CASYGRGGEKLFF. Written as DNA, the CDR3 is TGTGCCAGCTATGGCCGGGGGGGTGAAAAACTGTTTTTT.

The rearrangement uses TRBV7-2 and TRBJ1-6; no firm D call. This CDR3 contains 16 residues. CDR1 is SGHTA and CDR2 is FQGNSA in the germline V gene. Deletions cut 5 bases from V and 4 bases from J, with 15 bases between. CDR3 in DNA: TGTGCCAGCAGCCCTCGAGTCCGAGGGTATAATTCACCCCTCCACTTT. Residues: CASSPRVRGYNSPLHF.

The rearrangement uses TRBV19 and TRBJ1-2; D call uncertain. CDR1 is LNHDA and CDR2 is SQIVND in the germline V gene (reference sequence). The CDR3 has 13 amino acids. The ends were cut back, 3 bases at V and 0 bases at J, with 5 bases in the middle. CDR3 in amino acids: CASSINTNYGYTF. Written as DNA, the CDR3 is TGTGCCAGTAGTATCAACACTAACTATGGCTACACCTTC.

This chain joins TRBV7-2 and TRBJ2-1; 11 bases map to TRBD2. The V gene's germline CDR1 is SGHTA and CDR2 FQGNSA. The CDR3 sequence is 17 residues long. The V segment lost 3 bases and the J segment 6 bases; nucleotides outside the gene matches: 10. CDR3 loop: CASSFTGLAGYPNEQFF. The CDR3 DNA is TGTGCCAGCAGCTTTACAGGACTAGCGGGCTACCCCAATGAGCAGTTCTTC.

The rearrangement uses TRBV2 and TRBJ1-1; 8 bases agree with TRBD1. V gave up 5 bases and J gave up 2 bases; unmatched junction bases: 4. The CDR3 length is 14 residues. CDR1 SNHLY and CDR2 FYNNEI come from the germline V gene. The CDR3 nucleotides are TGTGCCAGCAGTTCCGACAGGGGTAACACTGAAGCTTTCTTT. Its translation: CASSSDRGNTEAFF.

CDR3 protein: CASSLGRGRRDNNEQFF. The DNA for the CDR3 is TGTGCCAGCAGCTTAGGCAGGGGGCGGAGGGATAACAATGAGCAGTTCTTC. The chain employs TRBV11-2 and TRBJ2-1; 8 nucleotides line up with TRBD1. CDR1 SGHAT and CDR2 FQNNGV come from the germline V gene. The CDR3 contains 17 residues. V shed 1 base and J 5 bases; nucleotides not matched to a gene: 10.